This entry lists 10 T cell receptor beta chains sequenced from one sample in a study of naive and memory T cell subsets. Study results and limitations: Naive repertoires, especially CD8, held a few larger clonotypes, possibly memory cells re-expressing CD45RA.

These receptors lack a known antigen. Two oligonucleotides, mixed equimolar, formed the beta constant-region primer covering TRBC1 and TRBC2. The ligated cDNA underwent four PCR rounds using SP2 and nested alpha and beta constant-region primers. TCRdb reanalysed the UMI-ligation and nested PCR reads using MiXCR and keeps one entry per CDR3 protein. The repertoire consists of over 110,000 distinct CDR3 sequences, with more than 15% occurring once and the leading ten covering more than 0.6%. The sequencing sample was made of naive CD8+ T cells from blood. The origin of the receptors is a human donor in good health.

About this clonotype: Since no conserved phenylalanine or tryptophan closes the CDR3, a read error is the likely cause. The gene calls are TRBV13 and TRBJ2-7; TRBD2 might be the D (5 bases). The germline CDR1 and CDR2 sequences are PRHDT and FYEKMQ (reference sequence). Trimming removed 4 bases from V and 3 bases from J, with 19 bases in between. The CDR3 runs to 16 residues. The CDR3 spells CASSSSSAEGYYEQYL. The CDR3 DNA sequence: TGTGCCAGCAGCTCCTCCTCCGCCGAGGGTTACTACGAGCAGTACCTC.

In this sample, this clonotype turned up a few times. The chain links TRBV5-1 to TRBJ2-7; D remains unclear. The CDR3 is 12 residues long. The germline V gene has CDR1 SGHRS and CDR2 YFSETQ. Trimming removed 0 bases from V and 5 bases from J, with 6 bases in between. CDR3 nucleotide sequence: TGCGCCAGCAGCTTGGCCGTCAACGAGCAGTACTTC. As protein: CASSLAVNEQYF.

This clonotype turned up a few times. J is TRBJ2-1 and V is TRBV7-9, with 10 bases identical to TRBD2. CDR1 is SEHNR, CDR2 FQNEAQ, per germline (reference sequence). The V segment lost 3 bases and the J segment 7 bases; nucleotides outside the gene matches: 6. CDR3 length equals 15 residues. CDR3 bases: TGTGCCAGCAGCTTTAGGCTAGCGGGAGATAATGAGCAGTTCTTC. Amino acid sequence: CASSFRLAGDNEQFF.

This clonotype was recorded at least ten times. The V and J genes are TRBV7-6 and TRBJ2-2; TRBD2 might be the D (6 bases). Germline CDR1 SGHVS, CDR2 FNYEAQ. V was clipped by 5 bases and J by 5 bases, with 12 bases between them. The CDR3 consists of 14 residues. The CDR3 sequence: CASSDGGNTGELFF. DNA for the CDR3: TGTGCCAGCAGCGACGGAGGGAATACCGGGGAGCTGTTTTTT.

The chain has TRBV24-1 and TRBJ2-2, with a weak D call TRBD1 (6 bases). Germline loops: CDR1 KGHDR, CDR2 SFDVKD. The CDR3 has 14 residues. The V end lost 9 bases, the J end lost 0 bases, and 10 bases lay between the germline ends. CDR3 in amino acids: CATRTGTNTGELFF. CDR3 coding DNA: TGTGCCACCCGAACAGGGACGAACACCGGGGAGCTGTTTTTT.

This clonotype has only a few counts. This chain uses TRBV6-5 with TRBJ2-7, with 11 bases aligning to TRBD1. V trimming: 0 bases; J trimming: 4 bases; junction bases outside the gene matches: 8. Germline V gives CDR1 MNHEY, CDR2 SVGAGI. The CDR3 loop spans 17 amino acids. The CDR3 nucleotides read TGTGCCAGCAGTTACTCGTCGAAGGGGACAGGGGGGTACGAGCAGTACTTC. The encoded protein is CASSYSSKGTGGYEQYF.

The chain joins TRBV5-6 to TRBJ1-2; the match to TRBD1 covers 7 bases. Germline CDR1 reads SGHDT; CDR2 reads YYEEEE. With V trimmed by 3 bases and J by 5 bases, 7 bases remained unmatched. CDR3 length equals 14 residues. CDR3 residues: CASSSTGSGYGYTF. CDR3 bases: TGTGCCAGCAGCTCGACAGGGAGTGGGTATGGCTACACCTTC.

The chain couples TRBV20-1 to TRBJ2-3, with D possibly being TRBD2 (5 bases). Germline values: CDR1 DFQATT, CDR2 SNEGSKA (reference sequence). CDR3 length equals 16 residues. With 0 bases removed from V and 2 bases from J, the gap between germline ends came to 15 bases. CDR3 residues: CSARDIGKEPTDTQYF. The CDR3 nucleotides read TGCAGTGCTAGAGATATCGGGAAGGAACCCACAGATACGCAGTATTTT.

This clonotype was recorded a few times. The chain couples TRBV12-3 or TRBV12-4 to TRBJ1-4; no clear D. Trimming pared 6 bases from V and 3 bases from J, leaving 11 bases between. The CDR3 loop spans 14 amino acids. CDR3 sequence reads: CASRPTAANEKLFF. CDR3 bases: TGTGCCAGCAGGCCGACCGCCGCTAATGAAAAACTGTTTTTT.

This rearrangement joins TRBV27 to TRBJ2-7; TRBD2 might be the D (6 bases). CDR1 and CDR2 from the germline V gene are MNHEY and SMNVEV (reference sequence). V lost 2 bases, J lost 0 bases, and 8 bases lay in between. The CDR3 spans 14 residues. CDR3 residues: CASSLDGSSYEQYF. In nucleotides, the CDR3 is TGTGCCAGCAGTTTAGACGGGAGCTCCTACGAGCAGTACTTC.